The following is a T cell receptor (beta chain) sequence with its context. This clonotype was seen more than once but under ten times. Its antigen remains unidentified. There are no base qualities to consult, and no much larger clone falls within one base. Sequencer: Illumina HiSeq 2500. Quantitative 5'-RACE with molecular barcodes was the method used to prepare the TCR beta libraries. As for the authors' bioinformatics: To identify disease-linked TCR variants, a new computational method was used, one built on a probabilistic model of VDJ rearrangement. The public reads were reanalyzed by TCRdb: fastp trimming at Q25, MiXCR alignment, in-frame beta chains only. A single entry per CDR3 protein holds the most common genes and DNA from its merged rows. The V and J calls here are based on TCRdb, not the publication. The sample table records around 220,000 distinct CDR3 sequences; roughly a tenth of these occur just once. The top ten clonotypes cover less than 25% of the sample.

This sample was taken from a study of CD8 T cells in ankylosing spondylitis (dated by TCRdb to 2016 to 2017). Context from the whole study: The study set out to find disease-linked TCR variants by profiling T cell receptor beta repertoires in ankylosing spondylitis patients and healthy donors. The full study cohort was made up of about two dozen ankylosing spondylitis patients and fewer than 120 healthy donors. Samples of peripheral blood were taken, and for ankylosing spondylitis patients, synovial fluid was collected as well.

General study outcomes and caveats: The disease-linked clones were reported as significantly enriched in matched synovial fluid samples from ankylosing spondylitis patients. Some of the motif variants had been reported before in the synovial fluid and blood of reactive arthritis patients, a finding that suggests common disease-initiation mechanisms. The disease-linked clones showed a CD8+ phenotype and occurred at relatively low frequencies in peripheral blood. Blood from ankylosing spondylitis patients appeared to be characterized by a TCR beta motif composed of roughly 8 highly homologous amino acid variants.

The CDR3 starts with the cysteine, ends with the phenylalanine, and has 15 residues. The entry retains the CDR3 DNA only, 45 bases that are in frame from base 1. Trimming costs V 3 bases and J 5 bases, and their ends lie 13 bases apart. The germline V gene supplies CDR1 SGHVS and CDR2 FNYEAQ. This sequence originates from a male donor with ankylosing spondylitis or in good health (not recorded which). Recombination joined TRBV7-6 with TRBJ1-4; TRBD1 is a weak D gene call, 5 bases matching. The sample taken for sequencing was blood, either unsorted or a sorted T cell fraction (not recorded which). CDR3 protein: CASSLTTAQNEKLFF. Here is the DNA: TGTGCCAGCAGCTTGACGACAGCTCAAAATGAAAAACTGTTTTTT.